The source of this T cell receptor beta chain is a study of human T cells and chemical hapten exposure. Study as a whole: The cohort included alopecia areata under or over 50% scalp, totalis and universalis. Points from the study as a whole: Higher patch test scores went with higher counts of PT1 expanded TCRs. DPC sensitization produced no change in TCRs with frequency above 1 in 1000.

The CDR3 runs 12 residues. Germline V gene data show CDR1 as MNHEY and CDR2 as SMNVEV (reference sequence). Trimming removed 3 bases from V and 3 bases from J, with 6 bases in between. In the case of this clonotype: Antigen: not known.

The library tagged individual cDNA molecules with unique molecular identifiers. One entry per CDR3 protein, called by TCRdb with MiXCR from the RACE reads. This sample has approximately 82,000 distinct CDR3 sequences, with 10% to 15% found just once. Time point here: patch test 1, 2 weeks after DPC sensitization. Specified treatment: therapeutic diphenylcyclopropenone sensitization with weekly scalp DPC. J is TRBJ2-7 and V is TRBV27; D ambiguous. The sequencing used whole blood, collected in connection with sensitization to the hapten diphenylcyclopropenone (DPC). The TCR sequence derives from an older woman with alopecia areata. Some clones in this sample may be carry-over from other donors' samples. For the CDR3, the DNA is TGTGCCAGCAGTTTTTGGGGCTACGAGCAGTACTTC. Translation: CASSFWGYEQYF.